The 23 T cell receptor beta chains listed next were all sequenced from one sample in a study of T cells in Graves' hyperthyroidism and ophthalmopathy. Amplified regions were TCR beta CDR3 sequences from RNA transcripts. In the first-round RT-PCR of the TCR CDR3, the HTBI primer set was used. Using its own MiXCR run on the multiplex PCR reads, TCRdb lists one record per CDR3 protein. The top ten hold about 3.5% of the sample, which has about 600,000 distinct CDR3 sequences, about a sixth seen once. Material for sequencing was blood. All receptors derive from a middle-aged woman with Graves' ophthalmopathy.

In this sample, this clonotype turned up many times. V and J are TRBV30 and TRBJ2-3; D not certain. Germline V gene sequence: CDR1 GTSNPN, CDR2 SVGIG (reference sequence). This CDR3 is 11 amino acids long. Trimming removed 0 bases at V and 6 bases at J, with 4 bases between. CDR3 region: CAWSVFDTQYF. CDR3 sequence (DNA): TGTGCCTGGAGTGTTTTTGATACGCAGTATTTT.

This clonotype has only a few counts. This rearrangement joins TRBV6-1 to TRBJ2-7, with D perhaps assigned TRBD1 or TRBD2 (5 bases each). Germline V gene sequence: CDR1 MNHNS, CDR2 SASEGT. V lost 6 bases to trimming and J lost 6 bases, with 24 bases between them. The CDR3 spans 16 residues. Here the CDR3 DNA reads TGTGCCAGCAGGCTAAGTTGGGGACGGATCCCTGGCGAGCAGTACTTC. Encoded protein: CASRLSWGRIPGEQYF.

This clonotype was found many times. The chain joins TRBV27 to TRBJ2-1, with a possible D match to TRBD1 (6 bases). The V gene's germline CDR1 is MNHEY and CDR2 SMNVEV (reference sequence). CDR3 length: 15 residues. V was pared by 5 bases and J by 3 bases, with 14 bases between. CDR3 DNA: TGTGCCAGCAGTATAGCACAGGGCCACTACAATGAGCAGTTCTTC. Amino acid sequence: CASSIAQGHYNEQFF.

The table lists this clonotype with many counts. A junction boundary mismatches the germline segment, possibly from a read error. The rearrangement uses TRBV6-1 and TRBJ2-7; a weak D match, TRBD2 (5 bases). The CDR3 runs 12 residues. Looked up from germline, CDR1 is MNHNS and CDR2 is SASEGT. In nucleotides, the CDR3 is TGCGCCAGCAGCCGGGGTGGCTACGAGCAGTACTTC. Protein product: CASSRGGYEQYF.

This clonotype was seen ten or more times. The chain carries TRBV12-3 or TRBV12-4 and TRBJ1-2; D is unresolved. CDR3 size: 13 residues. The V gene lost 7 bases and the J gene lost 0 bases, with 9 bases spanning the gap. The DNA of the CDR3 is TGTGCCAGCACGATAAGGGCTAACTATGGCTACACCTTC. Translating it yields CASTIRANYGYTF.

This clonotype was seen a few times. V gene TRBV30 combines with J gene TRBJ2-7; possible D gene TRBD1, 5 bases. The V end lost 4 bases, the J end lost 7 bases, and 14 bases lay between the germline ends. Germline V gene data show CDR1 as GTSNPN and CDR2 as SVGIG (reference sequence). The CDR3 sequence is 12 residues long. The CDR3 spells CAWNQGVREQYF. Written as DNA, the CDR3 is TGTGCCTGGAACCAGGGCGTGAGAGAGCAGTACTTC.

This sequence joins TRBV28 and TRBJ1-1; D is uncertain. From germline, CDR1 is MDHEN and CDR2 SYDVKM. The CDR3 loop spans 13 amino acids. V lost 7 bases, J lost 7 bases, and 16 bases lay in between. CDR3 nucleotide sequence: TGTGCCAGCACAACAACGCTCCCAGATGAAGCTTTCTTT. Amino acid sequence: CASTTTLPDEAFF.

Remarks on this clonotype: A much more abundant neighbour one base away suggests this may be a read error. The chain uses TRBV28 and TRBJ2-7; 11 bases match TRBD2. Looked up from germline, CDR1 is MDHEN and CDR2 is SYDVKM. The CDR3 sequence is 14 residues long. The J segment lost 10 bases and the V segment lost 3 bases, leaving 8 bases of the junction unmatched. The CDR3 loop reads CASSFGLAGREQYF. The DNA of the CDR3 is TGTGCCAGCAGTTTCGGACTAGCGGGCCGCGAACAGTACTTC.

The CDR3 nucleotides read TGTGCCAGCGAGCGACTACACCAAGAGACCCAGTACTTC. Translated, it gives CASERLHQETQYF. The rearrangement links TRBV6-1 to TRBJ2-5; D is perhaps TRBD2 (5 bases). V was trimmed by 8 bases and J by 0 bases, leaving 10 bases between them. Germline loops: CDR1 MNHNS, CDR2 SASEGT. This CDR3 contains 13 residues.

This clonotype turned up a few times. One base away lies a much larger clone, so this may be a sequencing read error. The chain joins TRBV18 to TRBJ1-1; maybe TRBD1 (6 bases). Germline values: CDR1 KGHSH, CDR2 LQKENI. There are 16 residues in the CDR3. The DNA of the CDR3 is TGTGCCAGCTCACCGTCGACAGGTACGGTGGGCACTGGAGCTTTCTTT. This translates into CASSPSTGTVGTGAFF.

This clonotype showed up many times. The chain combines TRBV15 with TRBJ2-7; 7 positions agree with TRBD1. The CDR3 has 12 residues. The V and J ends lost 3 bases and 6 bases, in that order; junction bases with no gene match: 2. The germline CDR1 and CDR2 sequences are LNHNV and YYDKDF (reference sequence). The CDR3 loop is CATSSTGAEQYF. The CDR3 region has the DNA TGTGCCACCAGCAGTACAGGGGCCGAGCAGTACTTC.

The chain combines TRBV29-1 with TRBJ1-1; D is ambiguous. The germline CDR1 and CDR2 sequences are SQVTM and ANQGSEA. This CDR3 comprises 12 residues. Trimming took off 1 base at V and 11 bases at J, with 14 bases between the two ends. Written as DNA, the CDR3 is TGCAGCGTTGAAGCTTTGTCCTTACGGGCTTTCTTT. Its protein product is CSVEALSLRAFF.

This clonotype has a handful of counts. The V gene is TRBV18, the J gene TRBJ2-6; 11 bases are shared with TRBD2. There are 18 residues in the CDR3. Trimming at V came to 4 bases and at J to 0 bases, leaving 5 bases not matched to a gene. Germline V lookup: CDR1 KGHSH, CDR2 LQKENI. The CDR3 region has the DNA TGTGCCAGCTCACGCACTAGCGGGAGTCTCTCTGGGGCCAACGTCCTGACTTTC. Residues: CASSRTSGSLSGANVLTF.

The rearrangement links TRBV10-3 to TRBJ2-7, with a possible D match to TRBD2 (5 bases). Trimming stripped 3 bases from V and 4 bases from J, with 10 bases between. Germline CDR1 ENHRY, CDR2 SYGVKD. The CDR3 covers 13 residues. The chain's CDR3 is CAISDKGGYEQYF. Written as DNA, the CDR3 is TGTGCCATCAGTGATAAGGGCGGGTACGAGCAGTACTTC.

This clonotype was seen only a few times. The genes are TRBV20-1 and TRBJ2-3; 9 bases line up with TRBD2. Germline V gene data show CDR1 as DFQATT and CDR2 as SNEGSKA (reference sequence). CDR3 length equals 15 residues. The V segment lost 2 bases and the J segment 2 bases; nucleotides outside the gene matches: 5. The CDR3 sequence: CSARSTSGITDTQYF. The CDR3 DNA follows: TGCAGTGCTAGATCGACTAGCGGAATCACAGATACGCAGTATTTT.

V is TRBV6-1 and J is TRBJ2-3; TRBD2 matches 9 bases. This CDR3 is 16 amino acids long. J was trimmed by 2 bases and V by 7 bases; bases with no gene match: 10. Germline lookup yields CDR1 MNHNS and CDR2 SASEGT. CDR3 amino acids: CASKQGLAGFTDTQYF. The CDR3 nucleotides read TGTGCCAGCAAGCAGGGGCTAGCGGGGTTCACAGATACGCAGTATTTT.

CDR3 in amino acids: CSVEFQKDYNEQFF. The CDR3, as DNA: TGCAGCGTTGAGTTTCAGAAGGACTACAATGAGCAGTTCTTC. This rearrangement joins TRBV29-1 to TRBJ2-1; D gene uncertain. Germline loops: CDR1 SQVTM, CDR2 ANQGSEA. Trimming left V 3 bases short and J 3 bases short, with 12 bases between. The CDR3 loop spans 14 amino acids.

This clonotype was seen only a few times. A much larger clone lies one base from this, so it may be a read error. The chain combines TRBV6-1 with TRBJ1-2, with TRBD1 as a possible D gene (5 bases). The CDR3 contains 13 residues. V lost 6 bases, J lost 7 bases, and 15 bases lay in between. The germline gives CDR1 MNHNS, CDR2 SASEGT. CDR3 nucleotide sequence: TGTGCCAGCAGATCGACAGAGGTGGGTGGCTACACCTTC. Amino acids: CASRSTEVGGYTF.

This clonotype was observed many times. The gene calls are TRBV7-9 and TRBJ1-4; a weak D match, TRBD1 (5 bases). Between the trimmed V and J ends, which lost 1 base and 5 bases, there was a span of 11 bases. The CDR3 covers 15 residues. CDR1 is SEHNR and CDR2 is FQNEAQ in the germline V gene (reference sequence). Here the CDR3 reads CASSLGDSANEKLFF. The CDR3 nucleotides are TGTGCCAGCAGCTTAGGAGACAGCGCCAATGAAAAACTGTTTTTT. Supplemented by reference TRBV7-9 and TRBJ1-4, the full variable domain reads DTGVSQNPRHKITKRGQNVTFRCDPISEHNRLYWYRQTLGQGPEFLTYFQNEAQLEKSRLLSDRFSAERPKGSFSTLEIQRTEQGDSAMYLCASSLGDSANEKLFFGSGTQLSVL.

There are many counts of this clonotype. The chain combines TRBV7-8 with TRBJ1-5; D unclear. The CDR3 is made up of 13 amino acids. V was pared by 5 bases and J by 5 bases, with 10 bases between. The germline CDR1 and CDR2 sequences are SGHVS and FQNEAQ. This chain's CDR3 is CASSPNRDQPQHF. The CDR3 coding sequence is TGTGCCAGCAGCCCTAACAGAGATCAGCCCCAGCATTTT.

This clonotype was seen at least ten times. This chain connects TRBV11-1 to TRBJ1-1; 9 bases fit TRBD1. The J segment lost 3 bases and the V segment lost 4 bases, leaving 6 bases of the junction unmatched. From germline, CDR1 is SGHAT and CDR2 FQDESV (reference sequence). The CDR3 runs to 15 residues. CDR3 nucleotides: TGTGCCAGCAGCTCGGGACAGGGAGCCTACACTGAAGCTTTCTTT. It translates to CASSSGQGAYTEAFF.

This chain connects TRBV11-1 to TRBJ2-3, with 7 positions matching TRBD2. From germline, CDR1 is SGHAT and CDR2 FQDESV (reference sequence). The J segment lost 6 bases and the V segment lost 4 bases, leaving 4 bases of the junction unmatched. The CDR3 sequence is 13 residues long. CDR3 sequence reads: CASSSILADTQYF. The DNA of the CDR3 is TGTGCCAGCAGCTCCATACTAGCGGATACGCAGTATTTT. The full variable domain, its missing parts supplied by reference TRBV11-1 and TRBJ2-3, is EAEVAQSPRYKITEKSQAVAFWCDPISGHATLYWYRQILGQGPELLVQFQDESVVDDSQLPKDRFSAERLKGVDSTLKIQPAELGDSAMYLCASSSILADTQYFGPGTRLTVL.

This clonotype has more than one count but fewer than ten. The chain uses TRBV7-9 and TRBJ2-5; a weak D match, TRBD2 (5 bases). With 5 bases removed from V and 5 bases from J, the gap between germline ends came to 18 bases. Germline values: CDR1 SEHNR, CDR2 FQNEAQ (reference sequence). This CDR3 has 15 residues. The CDR3 region has the DNA TGTGCCAGCAGCACACCGGTTGGATCGGGGGAGACCCAGTACTTC. Protein product: CASSTPVGSGETQYF.